This TCR beta chain was retrieved from a study of CD8 T cells in ankylosing spondylitis. Study-level points and caveats: Seemingly characteristic of ankylosing spondylitis blood was a TCR beta motif consisting of 7 or 8 highly homologous variants. Reportedly, matched ankylosing spondylitis synovial fluid was significantly enriched for disease-linked clones.

A word on this clonotype: Its antigen is unknown.

The TCR beta libraries were generated through quantitative 5'-RACE incorporating molecular barcodes. A single record per CDR3 protein comes from TCRdb applying MiXCR to the 5' RACE reads. Of fewer than 750,000 distinct CDR3 sequences in the sample, 15% to 20% were seen once. CDR3 length equals 16 residues. Trimming stripped 0 bases from V and 10 bases from J, with 16 bases between. Germline V lookup: CDR1 WSHSY, CDR2 SAAADI. The sequenced sample was blood, either unsorted or a sorted T cell fraction (not recorded which). The receptor was derived from a male donor with ankylosing spondylitis. The chain joins TRBV10-2 to TRBJ1-6; TRBD1 is a possible D gene (5 bases). Here the CDR3 reads CASSESRGGERSPLHF. The CDR3 DNA is TGCGCCAGCAGTGAGTCTCGCGGGGGAGAACGGTCACCCCTCCACTTT.